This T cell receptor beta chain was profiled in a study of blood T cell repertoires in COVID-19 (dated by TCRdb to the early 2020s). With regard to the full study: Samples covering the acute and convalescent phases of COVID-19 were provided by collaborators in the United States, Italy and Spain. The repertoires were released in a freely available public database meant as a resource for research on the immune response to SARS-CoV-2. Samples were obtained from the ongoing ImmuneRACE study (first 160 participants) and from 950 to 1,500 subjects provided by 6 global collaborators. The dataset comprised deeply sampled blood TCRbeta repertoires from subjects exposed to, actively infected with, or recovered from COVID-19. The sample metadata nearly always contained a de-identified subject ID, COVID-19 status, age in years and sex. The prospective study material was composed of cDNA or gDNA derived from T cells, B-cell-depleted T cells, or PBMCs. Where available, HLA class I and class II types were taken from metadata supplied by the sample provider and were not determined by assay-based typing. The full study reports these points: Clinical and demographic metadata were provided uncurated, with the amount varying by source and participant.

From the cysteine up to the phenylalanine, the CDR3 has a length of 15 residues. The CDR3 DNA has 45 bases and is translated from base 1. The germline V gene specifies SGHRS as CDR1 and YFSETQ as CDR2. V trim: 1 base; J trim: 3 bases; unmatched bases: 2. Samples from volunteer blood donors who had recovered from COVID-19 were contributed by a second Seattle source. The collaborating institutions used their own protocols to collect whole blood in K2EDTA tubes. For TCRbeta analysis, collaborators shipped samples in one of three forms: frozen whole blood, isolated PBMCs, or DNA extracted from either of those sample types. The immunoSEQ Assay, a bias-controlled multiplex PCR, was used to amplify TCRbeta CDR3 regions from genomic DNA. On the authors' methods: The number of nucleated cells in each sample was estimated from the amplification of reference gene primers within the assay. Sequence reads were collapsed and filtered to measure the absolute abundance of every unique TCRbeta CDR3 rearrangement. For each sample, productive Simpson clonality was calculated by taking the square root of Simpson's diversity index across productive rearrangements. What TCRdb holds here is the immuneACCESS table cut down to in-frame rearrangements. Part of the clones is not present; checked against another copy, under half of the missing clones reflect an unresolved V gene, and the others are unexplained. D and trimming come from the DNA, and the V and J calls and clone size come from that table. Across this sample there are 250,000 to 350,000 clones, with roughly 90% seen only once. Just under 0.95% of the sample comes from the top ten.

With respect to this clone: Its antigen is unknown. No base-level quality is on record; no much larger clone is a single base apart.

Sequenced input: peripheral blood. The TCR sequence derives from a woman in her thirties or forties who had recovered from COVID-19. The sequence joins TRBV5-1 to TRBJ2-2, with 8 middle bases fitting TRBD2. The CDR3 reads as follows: CASSLSGRDTGELFF. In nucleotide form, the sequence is TGCGCCAGCAGCTTGTCCGGGAGGGACACCGGGGAGCTGTTTTTT. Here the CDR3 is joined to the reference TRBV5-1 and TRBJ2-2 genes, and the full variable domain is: KAGVTQTPRYLIKTRGQQVTLSCSPISGHRSVSWYQQTPGQGLQFLFEYFSETQRNKGNFPGRFSGRQFSNSRSEMNVSTLELGDSALYLCASSLSGRDTGELFFGEGSRLTVL.